These 11 T cell receptor beta chains were all obtained from the same sample, sequenced in a study of CD8 T cells in Susac syndrome. Random hexamers served to reverse transcribe roughly 0.45 to 1 ug RNA. TCRdb reanalysed the immunoSEQ multiplex PCR reads using MiXCR and keeps one entry per CDR3 protein. The sample has approximately 110,000 distinct CDR3 sequences; over 90% are singletons. The sequencing sample was made of CD8+ T cells from PBMCs. These receptors came from a human donor with multiple sclerosis.

The CDR3 bases are TGTGCCAGTAGGCGGGGGTGGGTAGAGAACACCGGGGAGCTGTTTTTT. Its protein product is CASRRGWVENTGELFF. J is TRBJ2-2 and V is TRBV19; 7 nucleotides agree with TRBD2. The germline V gene encodes CDR1 LNHDA and CDR2 SQIVND (reference sequence). The CDR3 consists of 16 residues. The V and J ends lost 6 bases and 1 base, in that order; junction bases with no gene match: 8.

The chain employs TRBV5-6 and TRBJ1-4, with D possibly being TRBD1 (5 bases). Trimming left V 4 bases short and J 0 bases short, with 13 bases between. The CDR3 runs to 16 residues. Germline loops: CDR1 SGHDT, CDR2 YYEEEE. In nucleotides, the CDR3 is TGTGCCAGCAGCCTTACAATGACAGCAACTAATGAAAAACTGTTTTTT. Translating gives CASSLTMTATNEKLFF.

The chain employs TRBV7-2 and TRBJ2-3, with TRBD1 matching 7 bases. Trimming removed 3 bases from V and 1 base from J; junction bases left unmatched: 4. The CDR3 sequence is 15 residues long. Germline V gene sequence: CDR1 SGHTA, CDR2 FQGNSA. The CDR3 spells CASSFGGTGTDTQYF. CDR3 sequence (DNA): TGTGCCAGCAGCTTTGGTGGGACAGGCACAGATACGCAGTATTTT.

This rearrangement joins TRBV20-1 to TRBJ2-1; 8 nucleotides agree with TRBD2. The CDR3 is made up of 13 amino acids. Trimming at V came to 3 bases and at J to 4 bases, leaving 2 bases not matched to a gene. The germline V gene has CDR1 DFQATT and CDR2 SNEGSKA (reference sequence). The CDR3 DNA reads as TGCAGTGCTAGCGGGGGGGATTACAATGAGCAGTTCTTC. It is translated as CSASGGDYNEQFF.

This clonotype occurred once. The V and J genes are TRBV20-1 and TRBJ2-7; D possibly corresponds to TRBD1 (6 bases). CDR1 DFQATT and CDR2 SNEGSKA come from the germline V gene (reference sequence). V lost 4 bases, J lost 9 bases, and 22 bases lay in between. The CDR3 is 14 amino acids. CDR3 protein: CSAIGRQGPQVQYF. The CDR3 DNA is TGCAGTGCTATAGGCCGGCAGGGGCCCCAGGTGCAGTACTTC.

This chain links TRBV7-2 with TRBJ1-2; D may be TRBD1 (6 bases). With 2 bases removed from V and 10 bases from J, the gap between germline ends came to 14 bases. The germline V gene has CDR1 SGHTA and CDR2 FQGNSA. The CDR3 sequence is 13 residues long. Written as DNA, the CDR3 is TGTGCCAGCAGCTTAAGCAGGGGCAGGTCCTACACCTTC. It specifies CASSLSRGRSYTF.

The chain is built from TRBV4-1 and TRBJ1-5; D gene ambiguous. Germline V gene sequence: CDR1 MGHRA, CDR2 YSYEKL. V lost 2 bases and J 0 bases, leaving 5 bases between the germline ends. The CDR3 is 14 amino acids. CDR3 in DNA: TGCGCCAGCAGCCAAAAGAGTAGCAATCAGCCCCAGCATTTT. It codes for CASSQKSSNQPQHF.

In nucleotides, the CDR3 is TGCGCCAGCAGCCAAGCGACAGGGGCATTGGGTGGCTACACCTTC. Protein product: CASSQATGALGGYTF. The chain links TRBV4-1 to TRBJ1-2, with TRBD1 identical over 8 bases. In germline, CDR1 is MGHRA, CDR2 YSYEKL. The CDR3 runs 15 residues. Trimming cost V 1 base and J 7 bases; bases outside gene matches: 8.

The chain employs TRBV30 and TRBJ2-1; D is perhaps TRBD2 (7 bases). The CDR3 is made up of 15 amino acids. V lost 2 bases to trimming and J lost 5 bases, with 16 bases between them. The germline V gene has CDR1 GTSNPN and CDR2 SVGIG (reference sequence). CDR3 loop: CAWSLGAGGHNEQFF. CDR3 coding DNA: TGTGCCTGGAGTTTGGGTGCCGGGGGGCACAATGAGCAGTTCTTC.

The V gene is TRBV15, the J gene TRBJ2-7; possible D gene TRBD2, 5 bases. Germline assignment: CDR1 LNHNV and CDR2 YYDKDF (reference sequence). The V end was cut by 5 bases, the J end by 7 bases, with 24 bases between. The CDR3 is 16 amino acids. CDR3: CATSGRGRRPMGEQYF. CDR3 nucleotide sequence: TGTGCCACCAGCGGAAGAGGCAGGAGGCCCATGGGGGAGCAGTACTTC. Drawing the rest from reference TRBV15 and TRBJ2-7, the complete variable domain is DAMVIQNPRYQVTQFGKPVTLSCSQTLNHNVMYWYQQKSSQAPKLLFHYYDKDFNNEADTPDNFQSRRPNTSFCFLDIRSPGLGDTAMYLCATSGRGRRPMGEQYFGPGTRLTVT.

In its sample, this clonotype was seen a few times. The V and J genes are TRBV18 and TRBJ2-3, with D possibly matching TRBD1 (6 bases). Germline-derived CDR1 and CDR2 are KGHSH and LQKENI. This CDR3 region has 13 residues. V shed 9 bases and J shed 2 bases, with 12 bases lying between them. CDR3 loop: CASSRQVTDTQYF. The DNA of the CDR3 is TGTGCCAGTTCAAGACAGGTCACAGATACGCAGTATTTT.